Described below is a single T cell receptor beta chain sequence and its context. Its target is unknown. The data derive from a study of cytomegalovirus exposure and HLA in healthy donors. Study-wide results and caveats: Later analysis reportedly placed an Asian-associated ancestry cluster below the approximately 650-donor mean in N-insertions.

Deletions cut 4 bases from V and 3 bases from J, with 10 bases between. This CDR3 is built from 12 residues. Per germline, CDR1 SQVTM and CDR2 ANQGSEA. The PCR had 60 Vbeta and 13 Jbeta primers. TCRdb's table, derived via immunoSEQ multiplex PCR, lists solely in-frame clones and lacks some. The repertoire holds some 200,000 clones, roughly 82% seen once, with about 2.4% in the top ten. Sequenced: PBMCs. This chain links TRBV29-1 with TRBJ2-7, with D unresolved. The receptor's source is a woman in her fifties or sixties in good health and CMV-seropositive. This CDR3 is CSVVTTFYEQYF. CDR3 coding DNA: TGCAGCGTTGTTACAACGTTCTACGAGCAGTACTTC.